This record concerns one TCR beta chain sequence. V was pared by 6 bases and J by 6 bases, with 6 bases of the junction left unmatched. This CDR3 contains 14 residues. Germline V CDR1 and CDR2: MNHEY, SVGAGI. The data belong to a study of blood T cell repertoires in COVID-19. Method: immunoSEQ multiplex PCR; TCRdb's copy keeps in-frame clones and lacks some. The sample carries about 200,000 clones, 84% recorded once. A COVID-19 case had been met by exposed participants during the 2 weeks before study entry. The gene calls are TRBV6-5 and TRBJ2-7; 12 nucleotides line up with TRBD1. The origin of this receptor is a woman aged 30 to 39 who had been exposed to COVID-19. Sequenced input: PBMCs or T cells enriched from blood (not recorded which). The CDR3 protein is CASSRDRGLGEQYF. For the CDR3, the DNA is TGTGCCAGCAGCCGGGACAGGGGGCTCGGCGAGCAGTACTTC.